The clone carrying this TCR beta chain appeared a few times. What it recognizes is unknown. Unique molecular identifiers featured in how the TCRbeta library was prepared. TCRdb independently ran MiXCR on the PCR reads; one entry per CDR3 protein. The sample yields 250,000 or so distinct CDR3 sequences, about 24% seen once. V was pared by 0 bases and J by 4 bases, with 10 bases between. Germline V gene sequence: CDR1 GTSNPN, CDR2 SVGIG (reference sequence). CDR3 length: 13 amino acids. The data derive from a study of T-cell reconstitution after alpha-beta-depleted transplantation in children. Study results and caveats: Roughly two months post-transplant, alpha-beta T cells reportedly originated from several hundred graft clones that had expanded. Some patients' high day-60 TCRbeta diversity was traced to surviving recipient T cells and thymic progenitors. At one year after transplant, newly produced T cells mostly accounted for T-cell counts and diversity.

The source was PBMCs, mostly from graft donor cells, collected 360 days after TCRalphabeta/CD19-depleted stem cell transplant. The source of this sequence is a female patient between 2 and 15 years old who had a stem cell transplant for congenital amegakaryocytic thrombocytopenia, so the T cells may come from the graft donor. The chain joins TRBV30 to TRBJ2-7; D gene uncertain. The CDR3 coding sequence is TGTGCCTGGAGTGTAGGTCGGCATTACGAGCAGTACTTC. Its protein product is CAWSVGRHYEQYF.